Following are 21 T cell receptor beta chains from one sample sequenced in a study of esophageal squamous cell carcinoma under preoperative chemotherapy. MiXCR, applied by TCRdb to the PCR reads, yields one record per CDR3 protein. The top ten clones hold roughly 24% of a sample with 34,000 or so distinct CDR3 sequences, around 49% of them seen once. The time point denotes: after preoperative PTX-NDP chemotherapy. The sample was collected from a patient given preoperative chemotherapy. These receptors all come from a human donor with esophageal squamous cell carcinoma. The donor label of this sample is uncertain.

In its sample, this clonotype was seen many times. The chain links TRBV12-3 or TRBV12-4 to TRBJ2-1; D not certain. This CDR3 is built from 14 residues. The germline V and J ends were trimmed by 3 bases and 5 bases, with 11 bases remaining between them. Here the CDR3 reads CASSFQDADNEQFF. The CDR3 nucleotides are TGTGCCAGCAGTTTCCAAGACGCGGACAATGAGCAGTTCTTC.

This clonotype was observed a few times. Germline is not matched at one junction end, which may reflect a read error. The CDR3 loop reads CASSLGQGETGELFF. The CDR3 nucleotides are TGTGCTAGCAGCTTAGGACAGGGAGAGACCGGGGAGCTGTTTTTT. The genes are TRBV7-7 and TRBJ2-2, with 8 nucleotides matching TRBD1. CDR3 length: 15 amino acids. Germline-derived CDR1 and CDR2 are SSHAT and FNYEAQ (reference sequence).

This CDR3 is CASSPTPWDTRNQETQYF. The CDR3 bases are TGTGCCAGCAGCCCTACCCCTTGGGACACTCGGAACCAAGAGACCCAGTACTTC. The chain joins TRBV14 to TRBJ2-1, with TRBD1 as a possible D gene (6 bases). The J call is in doubt because the DNA end fits TRBJ2-5 better. Germline values: CDR1 SGHDN, CDR2 FVKESK. This CDR3 region has 18 residues.

On this clonotype: The conserved final phenylalanine or tryptophan is absent from the CDR3, which likely points to a read error. No DNA is shown, since the ends of the CDR3 on it are uncertain; the CDR3 is the one TCRdb lists. The chain couples TRBV7-9 to TRBJ2-5; the DNA was not used to check the table's D call, TRBD1. The length of the CDR3 is 16 amino acids, counting both ends. The germline V gene encodes CDR1 SEHNR and CDR2 FQNEAQ (reference sequence). This CDR3 is CASSSRPGTGQETQLS.

This clonotype was recorded at least ten times. The chain couples TRBV5-6 to TRBJ2-5; no clear D gene. This CDR3 is 14 amino acids long. Trimming removed 6 bases from V and 4 bases from J, with 16 bases in between. The germline CDR1 and CDR2 sequences are SGHDT and YYEEEE. The CDR3 reads CASTPAGGVETQYF. Here the CDR3 DNA reads TGTGCCAGCACCCCAGCAGGCGGAGTAGAGACCCAGTACTTC.

This clonotype has ten or more counts. This chain uses TRBV11-2 with TRBJ2-5; no reliable D call. V was cut by 5 bases and J by 11 bases, with 18 bases left in between. This CDR3 contains 13 residues. Looked up from germline, CDR1 is SGHAT and CDR2 is FQNNGV. The CDR3 loop is CASSRYPGGEQYF. The CDR3 DNA sequence: TGTGCCAGCAGCCGGTATCCTGGCGGTGAGCAGTACTTC. The whole variable domain, filled in from reference TRBV11-2 and TRBJ2-5, reads EAGVAQSPRYKIIEKRQSVAFWCNPISGHATLYWYQQILGQGPKLLIQFQNNGVVDDSQLPKDRFSAERLKGVDSTLKIQPAKLEDSAVYLCASSRYPGGEQYFGPGTRLLVL.

This clonotype was found a few times. Its ends do not fully match the called genes, so a read error is possible. CDR3 DNA sequence: TGTGCCGGCAGTGCGGGCCGAGCCGACGAGACGCAGTATTTC. Amino acids: CAGSAGRADETQYF. The chain is built from TRBV6-1 and TRBJ2-5, with D maybe TRBD2 (5 bases). CDR1 is MNHNS, CDR2 SASEGT, per germline. The length of the CDR3 is 14 residues.

To note about this clonotype: At one boundary the junction diverges from the germline segment, which might be a read error. This chain uses TRBV7-7 with TRBJ2-4; either TRBD1 or TRBD2 may supply D (6 bases each). This CDR3 is built from 15 residues. CDR1 SSHAT and CDR2 FNYEAQ come from the germline V gene (reference sequence). The CDR3 DNA follows: TGTGCTAGCAGCTCGGGGGTGGGGGCCACAAACATTCAGTATTTC. Its protein is CASSSGVGATNIQYF.

Ten or more counts support this clonotype. The chain employs TRBV6-5 and TRBJ2-7; no definite D call. CDR1 is MNHEY and CDR2 is SVGAGI in the germline V gene. This CDR3 region has 13 residues. The germline V and J ends were trimmed by 2 bases and 3 bases, with 8 bases remaining between them. Written as DNA, the CDR3 is TGTGCCAGCAGTTACGGGCAGTACTACGAGCAGTACTTC. Translating it yields CASSYGQYYEQYF.

The chain recombines TRBV7-2 with TRBJ2-2, with TRBD1 as a possible D gene (6 bases). With the DNA end fitting TRBJ2-3 better, the J assignment may be wrong. This CDR3 has 17 residues. Germline assignment: CDR1 SGHTA and CDR2 FQGNSA. As DNA, the CDR3 is TGTGCCAGCAGCTTGGGGGCCGGGGCTGTGAGCACAGAGGCGCAGTATTTT. Residues: CASSLGAGAVSTEAQYF.

In the case of this clonotype: Compared with germline, one end of the junction differs, possibly owing to a read error. This chain uses TRBV11-3 with TRBJ2-4; D unresolved. The CDR3 covers 10 residues. CDR1 and CDR2 from the germline V gene are SGHNT and YENEEA. For the CDR3, the DNA is TGTGCCAGCAGCTCGGGCCAGATTGTCTTC. Encoded protein: CASSSGQIVF.

J is TRBJ2-1 and V is TRBV6-2 or TRBV6-3; D gene uncertain. V lost 0 bases and J lost 3, with 9 bases in between. The length of the CDR3 is 15 residues. In germline, CDR1 is MNHEY, CDR2 SVGEGT. This CDR3 is CASSYSMAGYNEQFF. In nucleotides, the CDR3 is TGTGCCAGCAGTTACTCGATGGCAGGCTACAATGAGCAGTTCTTC.

This clonotype was recorded many times. This chain uses TRBV7-2 with TRBJ2-5; 10 bases are a match to TRBD2. Matching the DNA end better, TRBJ2-7 makes the J call doubtful. The CDR3 loop spans 14 amino acids. Germline CDR1 and CDR2: SGHTA and FQGNSA. The CDR3 DNA sequence: TGTGCCAGCAGCCCAAAGAAGCGGGAGGGCGAGCAGTACTTC. Translation gives CASSPKKREGEQYF.

About this clonotype itself: Since no conserved phenylalanine or tryptophan closes the CDR3, a read error is the likely cause. The gene calls are TRBV7-2 and TRBJ2-5; the match to TRBD1 covers 7 bases. The DNA end lines up better with TRBJ2-1; the J call may be wrong. The CDR3 covers 14 residues. Germline assignment: CDR1 SGHTA and CDR2 FQGNSA. For the CDR3, the DNA is TGTGCCAGCAGCTTGACAGGGAACGTAGCGACCCAGTTCTCC. Its translation is CASSLTGNVATQFS.

The chain couples TRBV7-6 to TRBJ2-2; either TRBD1 or TRBD2 may supply D (7 bases each). The end of the DNA aligns better with TRBJ2-3, so the J call may be wrong. This CDR3 has 15 residues. Germline loops: CDR1 SGHVS, CDR2 FNYEAQ. The CDR3 reads CASSLSSRGGGEQYF. CDR3 DNA sequence: TGTGCCAGCAGCTTATCTTCCAGGGGGGGCGGGGAGCAGTATTTT.

A note on this clonotype: The junction differs from germline at one of its ends, possibly a read error. The chain links TRBV11-3 to TRBJ2-4; the match to TRBD2 covers 8 bases. Germline CDR1 reads SGHNT; CDR2 reads YENEEA. This CDR3 is built from 16 residues. The DNA for the CDR3 is TGTGCCAGCCGCGTAGCGGGGCTGGGAGCCAAAAACACGCAGTATTTC. It is translated as CASRVAGLGAKNTQYF.

This clonotype has a count of ten or more. The V and J genes are TRBV6-1 and TRBJ2-7; a weak D match, TRBD1 (6 bases). The CDR3 extends over 13 amino acids. Trimming pared 2 bases from V and 3 bases from J, leaving 8 bases between. Germline V CDR1 and CDR2: MNHNS, SASEGT. CDR3 region: CASSETGLYEQYF. The CDR3 coding sequence is TGTGCCAGCAGTGAAACAGGGCTCTACGAGCAGTACTTC.

A word on this clonotype: At one end the junction does not follow the germline gene, possibly because of a read error. The chain couples TRBV5-4 to TRBJ2-2; D is undetermined. From germline, CDR1 is SGHNT and CDR2 YYREEE (reference sequence). The CDR3 contains 14 residues. The CDR3 reads CASSLQVGTEELFF. In DNA form, the CDR3 reads TGTGCCAGCAGCTTGCAGGTGGGCACCGAGGAGCTGTTTTTT.

A note on this clonotype: Its ends do not fully match the called genes, so a read error is possible. The rearrangement joins TRBV7-2 to TRBJ2-6; 7 nucleotides line up with TRBD1. Germline CDR1 reads SGHTA; CDR2 reads FQGNSA. The CDR3 length is 15 residues. CDR3 residues: CASSRDRAGANEQSF. As DNA, the CDR3 is TGTGCCAGCAGCCGTGACAGGGCTGGGGCCAACGAGCAGTCCTTC.

This clonotype was counted at least ten times. The genes are TRBV6-2 or TRBV6-3 and TRBJ1-6; D unresolved. The CDR3 length is 13 residues. CDR1 and CDR2 from the germline V gene are MNHEY and SVGEGT. The V end was cut by 7 bases, the J end by 3 bases, with 7 bases between. The CDR3 loop reads CASTGIYNSPLHF. The CDR3 nucleotides are TGTGCCAGCACTGGGATCTATAATTCACCCCTCCACTTT.

V usage is TRBV7-8 and J usage is TRBJ2-3; TRBD2 matches at 9 bases. This CDR3 has 16 amino acids. With V trimmed by 5 bases and J by 12 bases, 18 bases remained unmatched. Per the germline V gene, CDR1 is SGHVS and CDR2 is FQNEAQ. Written as DNA, the CDR3 is TGTGCCAGCAGCCCCGGGGCTAGCGGGGTCCCAGAGACCCAGTATTTT. Residues: CASSPGASGVPETQYF.